These T cell receptor beta chains were read from a single sample in a study of memory CD4+ T cells and cytomegalovirus serostatus. Profiled with immunoSEQ multiplex PCR; TCRdb holds only in-frame clones, not every one. The repertoire holds more than 45,000 clones, with about 77% as singletons. The sequencing input was memory CD4+ T cells from blood. The receptors were sampled from an adult in good health and CMV-seronegative. The CDR3 runs from the conserved cysteine through the conserved F or W. The D gene is left open where the match is weak. Clone sizes are given selectively: once, few, many, or a class where the clone is expanded.

>.|TRBJ1-5|TRBV7-9|15|.
CASSPGRVGNQPQHF
TGTGCCAGCAGCCCCGGGCGGGTAGGCAATCAGCCCCAGCATTTT
>.|TRBJ1-6|TRBV19|14|.
CASSYGSYNSPLHF
TGTGCCAGTAGTTACGGTTCATATAATTCACCCCTCCACTTT
>.|TRBJ2-3|TRBV9|16|TRBD2
CASTNQAGAPTDTQYF
TGTGCCAGCACCAACCAGGCGGGAGCCCCCACAGATACGCAGTATTTT
>few|TRBJ2-7|TRBV5-4|15|TRBD2
CASSSSGTSGSRAYF
TGTGCCAGCAGCTCCTCCGGGACTAGCGGCTCTAGGGCGTACTTC
>.|TRBJ2-5|TRBV18|13|TRBD2
CASSRTSQETQYF
TGTGCCAGCTCAAGGACTAGCCAAGAGACCCAGTACTTC
>.|TRBJ2-1|TRBV29-1|11|.
CSALLGSEQFF
TGCAGCGCCCTCTTGGGGAGTGAGCAGTTCTTC
>.|TRBJ2-1|TRBV5-1|16|TRBD2
CASSLTSGTLRNEQFF
TGCGCCAGCAGCTTAACTAGCGGGACCCTGAGGAATGAGCAGTTCTTC
>.|TRBJ2-3|TRBV2|15|TRBD2
CASSEREGRADTQYF
TGTGCCAGCAGCGAGCGGGAGGGCCGGGCAGATACGCAGTATTTT
>.|TRBJ2-4|TRBV7-7|16|.
CASSLASGIAKNIQYF
TGTGCCAGCAGCTTAGCTAGTGGAATCGCCAAAAACATTCAGTACTTC
>few|TRBJ2-1|TRBV5-6|15|TRBD2
CASSLPAGGYNEQFF
TGTGCCAGCAGCCTGCCAGCGGGGGGATACAATGAGCAGTTCTTC
>.|TRBJ2-3|TRBV4-1|15|.
CASSLQRLSGDTQYF
TGCGCCAGCAGCCTTCAGAGGTTGTCGGGAGATACGCAGTATTTT
>.|TRBJ2-4|TRBV7-9|17|.
CASSLVESGKAKNIQYF
TGTGCCAGCAGCTTGGTCGAGTCAGGGAAGGCCAAAAACATTCAGTACTTC
>.|TRBJ1-2|TRBV5-6|16|TRBD1
CASSLGTGSANYGYTF
TGTGCCAGCAGCCTGGGGACAGGATCAGCTAACTATGGCTACACCTTC
>few|TRBJ2-3|TRBV20-1|11|.
CSASGEDTQYF
TGCAGTGCTAGTGGGGAGGATACGCAGTATTTT
>.|TRBJ1-3|TRBV25-1|13|.
CASSGDGGNTIYF
TGTGCCAGCAGTGGGGACGGTGGAAACACCATATATTTT
>.|TRBJ2-2|TRBV4-2|14|.
CASSRGQNTGELFF
TGTGCCAGCAGCCGAGGACAGAACACCGGGGAGCTGTTTTTT
>.|TRBJ1-2|TRBV19|14|.
CASSSTGDLYGYTF
TGTGCCAGTAGTTCCACAGGAGATCTCTATGGCTACACCTTC
>.|TRBJ1-2|TRBV30|15|TRBD1
CAWRRRDRGLNGYTF
TGTGCCTGGAGGCGACGGGACAGGGGGCTCAATGGCTACACCTTC
>.|TRBJ1-3|TRBV5-4|18|.
CASSLRGRESTRGNTIYF
TGTGCCAGCAGCTTGAGGGGCAGGGAAAGTACTCGTGGAAACACCATATATTTT
>.|TRBJ2-4|TRBV2|15|.
CASSEESGGKNIQYF
TGTGCCAGCAGTGAAGAATCAGGGGGGAAAAACATTCAGTACTTC
>few|TRBJ1-5|TRBV6-5|14|.
CASSYSRLDQPQHF
TGTGCCAGCAGTTACTCGAGACTCGATCAGCCCCAGCATTTT
>once|TRBJ1-3|TRBV2|15|.
CASSGNSVSGNTIYF
TGTGCCAGCAGTGGTAACTCCGTCTCTGGAAACACCATATATTTT
>few|TRBJ2-5|TRBV20-1|11|.
CSAEFQETQYF
TGCAGTGCCGAGTTTCAAGAGACCCAGTACTTC
>.|TRBJ1-2|TRBV5-1|15|TRBD1
CASSLADRVRDGYTF
TGCGCCAGCAGCTTAGCGGACAGGGTAAGAGATGGCTACACCTTC
>.|TRBJ2-5|TRBV7-9|14|TRBD1
CASSSRQGGETQYF
TGTGCCAGCAGCTCCAGACAGGGGGGAGAGACCCAGTACTTC
>.|TRBJ1-2|TRBV15|13|.
CATSRDRQSGYTF
TGTGCCACCAGCAGAGATCGACAGAGTGGCTACACCTTC
>.|TRBJ1-3|TRBV9|13|.
CASTGLQGNTIYF
TGTGCCAGCACGGGACTACAGGGAAACACCATATATTTT
>.|TRBJ1-5|TRBV30|13|TRBD1
CAWGTGAGQPQHF
TGTGCCTGGGGAACAGGGGCGGGTCAGCCCCAGCATTTT
>.|TRBJ2-7|TRBV28|14|TRBD2
CASVTSGSKREQYF
TGTGCCAGCGTTACTAGCGGGAGCAAGCGCGAGCAGTACTTC
>.|TRBJ2-3|TRBV5-4|15|.
CASSQEGISTDTQYF
TGTGCCAGCAGCCAGGAGGGGATTAGTACGGATACGCAGTATTTT
>.|TRBJ1-1|TRBV6-1|15|.
CASRGPDGLNTEAFF
TGTGCCAGCAGGGGACCGGACGGACTGAACACTGAAGCTTTCTTT
>.|TRBJ2-3|TRBV5-1|16|.
CASSAALDTHTDTQYF
TGCGCCAGCAGCGCGGCACTAGATACCCACACAGATACGCAGTATTTT
>.|TRBJ2-3|TRBV11-2|16|.
CASSLAGYSFTDTQYF
TGTGCCAGCAGCTTAGCCGGCTACTCATTCACAGATACGCAGTATTTT
>.|TRBJ2-2|TRBV19|15|.
CASRSAGSGTGELFF
TGTGCCAGTCGTAGTGCGGGGTCTGGCACCGGGGAGCTGTTTTTT
>.|TRBJ2-7|TRBV14|16|TRBD1
CASSPAGTGSSYEQYF
TGTGCCAGCAGCCCAGCCGGGACAGGGAGTTCCTACGAGCAGTACTTC
>.|TRBJ1-1|TRBV5-4|14|TRBD1
CASSVGQGSTEAFF
TGTGCCAGCAGCGTCGGACAGGGGAGCACTGAAGCTTTCTTT
>.|TRBJ1-2|TRBV30|12|.
CAWSVGTYGYTF
TGTGCCTGGAGTGTGGGCACCTATGGCTACACCTTC
>.|TRBJ2-1|TRBV5-1|12|.
CASSFSYNEQFF
TGCGCCAGCAGCTTTTCCTACAATGAGCAGTTCTTC
>few|TRBJ1-5|TRBV6-1|16|TRBD1
CASSGPGQGSNQPQHF
TGTGCCAGCAGTGGTCCGGGACAGGGGAGCAATCAGCCCCAGCATTTT
>few|TRBJ2-2|TRBV5-4|15|TRBD2
CASRSGMSYTGELFF
TGTGCCAGCCGTAGCGGGATGTCCTACACCGGGGAGCTGTTTTTT
>once|TRBJ2-1|TRBV28|15|TRBD2
CASSSPSGSINEQFF
TGTGCCAGCAGTTCCCCTAGCGGGAGTATCAATGAGCAGTTCTTC
>.|TRBJ2-3|TRBV5-4|14|.
CASSLGGRTDTQYF
TGTGCCAGCAGCTTGGGGGGCCGGACAGATACGCAGTATTTT
>once|TRBJ1-6|TRBV30|14|TRBD1
CAWSEGQVNSPLHF
TGTGCCTGGAGTGAGGGACAGGTTAATTCACCCCTCCACTTT
>.|TRBJ2-5|TRBV4-2|16|TRBD2
CASSQDKPSGIETQYF
TGTGCCAGCAGCCAAGACAAGCCTAGCGGGATTGAGACCCAGTACTTC
>.|TRBJ2-7|TRBV5-4|14|TRBD1
CASSMDRGGYEQYF
TGTGCCAGCAGCATGGACAGGGGCGGCTACGAGCAGTACTTC
>few|TRBJ2-5|TRBV11-3|14|.
CASSLGSLQETQYF
TGTGCCAGCAGCTTAGGGAGCCTCCAAGAGACCCAGTACTTC